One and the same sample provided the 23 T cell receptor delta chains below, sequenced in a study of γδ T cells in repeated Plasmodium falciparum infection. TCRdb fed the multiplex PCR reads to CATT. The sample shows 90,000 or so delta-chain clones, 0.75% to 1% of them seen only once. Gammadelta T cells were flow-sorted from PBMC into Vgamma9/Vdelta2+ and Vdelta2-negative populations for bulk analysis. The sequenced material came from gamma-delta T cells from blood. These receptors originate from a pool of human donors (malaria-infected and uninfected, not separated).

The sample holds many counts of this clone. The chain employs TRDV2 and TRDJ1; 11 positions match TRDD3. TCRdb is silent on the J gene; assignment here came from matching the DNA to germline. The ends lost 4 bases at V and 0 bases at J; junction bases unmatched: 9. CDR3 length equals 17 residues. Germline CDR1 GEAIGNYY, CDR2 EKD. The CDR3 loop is CACDQTWGIRNTDKLIF. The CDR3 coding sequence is TGTGCCTGTGATCAAACATGGGGGATACGAAACACCGATAAACTCATCTTT.

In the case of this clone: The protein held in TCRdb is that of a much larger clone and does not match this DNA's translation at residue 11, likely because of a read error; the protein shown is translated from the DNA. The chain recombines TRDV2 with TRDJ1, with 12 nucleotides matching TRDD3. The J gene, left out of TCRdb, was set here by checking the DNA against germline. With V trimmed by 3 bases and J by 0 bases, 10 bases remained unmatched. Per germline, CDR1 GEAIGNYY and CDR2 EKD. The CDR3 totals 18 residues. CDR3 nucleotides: TGTGCCTGTGACTCCAAACTGGGGGATACCAGGTACACCGATAAACTCATCTTT. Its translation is CACDSKLGDTRYTDKLIF.

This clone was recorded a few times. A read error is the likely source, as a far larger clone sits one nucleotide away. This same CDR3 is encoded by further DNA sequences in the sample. CDR3 region: CALGELPSFLWGIRPKLIF. CDR3 nucleotide sequence: TGTGCTCTTGGGGAATTACCGAGCTTCCTTTGGGGGATACGCCCTAAACTCATCTTT. The V gene is TRDV1, the J gene TRDJ1; 11 nucleotides line up with TRDD3. The J gene, missing from TCRdb, was assigned here through DNA to germline matching. The germline gives CDR1 TSWWSYY, CDR2 QGS. This CDR3 region has 19 residues. With V trimmed by 2 bases and J by 7 bases, 18 bases remained unmatched.

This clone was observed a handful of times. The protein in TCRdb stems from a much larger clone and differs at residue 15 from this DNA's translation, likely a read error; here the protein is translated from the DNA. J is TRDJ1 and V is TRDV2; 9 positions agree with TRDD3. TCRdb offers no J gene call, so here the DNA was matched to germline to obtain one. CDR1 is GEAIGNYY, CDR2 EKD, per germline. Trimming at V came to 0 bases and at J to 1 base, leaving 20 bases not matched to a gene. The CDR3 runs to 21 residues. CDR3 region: CACDTLKSGDTGLIRTDKLIF. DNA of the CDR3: TGTGCCTGTGACACCTTAAAATCGGGGGATACTGGCCTCATACGCACCGATAAACTCATCTTT.

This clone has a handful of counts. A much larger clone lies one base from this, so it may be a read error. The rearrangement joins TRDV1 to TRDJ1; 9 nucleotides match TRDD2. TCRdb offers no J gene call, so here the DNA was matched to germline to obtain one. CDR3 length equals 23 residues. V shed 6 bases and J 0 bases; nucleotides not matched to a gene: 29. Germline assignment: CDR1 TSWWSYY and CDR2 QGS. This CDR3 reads CALGIRQSFLRMGGGLYTDKLIF. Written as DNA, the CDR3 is TGTGCTCTTGGTATAAGGCAGTCCTTCCTACGAATGGGTGGGGGACTGTACACCGATAAACTCATCTTT.

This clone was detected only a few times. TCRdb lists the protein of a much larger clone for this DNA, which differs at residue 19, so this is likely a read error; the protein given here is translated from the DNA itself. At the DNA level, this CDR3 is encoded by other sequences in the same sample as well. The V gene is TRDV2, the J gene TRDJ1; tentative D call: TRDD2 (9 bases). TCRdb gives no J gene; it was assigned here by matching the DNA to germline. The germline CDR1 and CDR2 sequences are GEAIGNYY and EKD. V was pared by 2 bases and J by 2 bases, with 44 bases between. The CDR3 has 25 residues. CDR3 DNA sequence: TGTGCCTGTGACAACAGGAACACCTTCCTACTATCGTCCCGGCGGGGGATAGAGAGGACCGATAAACTCATCTTT. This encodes CACDNRNTFLLSSRRGIERTDKLIF.

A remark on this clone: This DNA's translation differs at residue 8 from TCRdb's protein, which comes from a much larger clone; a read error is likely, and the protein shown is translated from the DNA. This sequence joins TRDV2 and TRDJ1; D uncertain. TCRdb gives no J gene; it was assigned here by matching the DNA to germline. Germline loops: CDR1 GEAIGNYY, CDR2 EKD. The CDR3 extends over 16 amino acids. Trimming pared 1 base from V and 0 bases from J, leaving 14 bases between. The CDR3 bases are TGTGCCTGTGACACGCGGTGGAGGACCTACACCGATAAACTCATCTTT. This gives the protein CACDTRWRTYTDKLIF.

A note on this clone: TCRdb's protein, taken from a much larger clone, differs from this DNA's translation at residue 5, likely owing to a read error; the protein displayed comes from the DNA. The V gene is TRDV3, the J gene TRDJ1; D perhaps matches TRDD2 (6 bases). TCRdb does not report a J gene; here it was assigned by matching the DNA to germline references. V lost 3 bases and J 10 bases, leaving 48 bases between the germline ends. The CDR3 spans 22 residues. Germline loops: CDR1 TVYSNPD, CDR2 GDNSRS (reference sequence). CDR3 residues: CAFNLLLPPSVLSNIGGWRLIF. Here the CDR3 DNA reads TGTGCCTTCAATCTCCTTCTTCCTCCGTCGGTACTCTCAAATATCGGAGGTTGGAGACTCATCTTT. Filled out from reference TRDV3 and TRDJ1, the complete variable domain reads CDKVTQSSPDQTVASGSEVVLLCTYDTVYSNPDLFWYRIRPDYSFQFVFYGDNSRSEGADFTQGRFSVKHILTQKAFHLVISPVRTEDSATYYCAFNLLLPPSVLSNIGGWRLIFGKGTRVTVEP.

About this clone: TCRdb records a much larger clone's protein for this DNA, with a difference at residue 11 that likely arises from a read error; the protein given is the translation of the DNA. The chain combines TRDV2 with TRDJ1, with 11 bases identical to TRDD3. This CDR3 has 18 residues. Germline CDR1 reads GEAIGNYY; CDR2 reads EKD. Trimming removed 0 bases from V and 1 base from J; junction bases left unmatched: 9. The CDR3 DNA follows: TGTGCCTGTGACACCCTGGCTGGGGGATACACCCGCACCGATAAACTCATCTTT. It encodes CACDTLAGGYTRTDKLIF.

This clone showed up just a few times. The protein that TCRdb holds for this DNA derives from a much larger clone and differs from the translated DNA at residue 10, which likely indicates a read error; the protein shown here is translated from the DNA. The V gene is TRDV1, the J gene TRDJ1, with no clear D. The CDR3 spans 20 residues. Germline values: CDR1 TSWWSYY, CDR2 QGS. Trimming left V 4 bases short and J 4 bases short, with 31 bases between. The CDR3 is CALGALRRERARGYSDKLIF. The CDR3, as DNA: TGTGCTCTTGGGGCCCTCCGAAGAGAACGAGCAAGGGGTTACAGCGATAAACTCATCTTT.

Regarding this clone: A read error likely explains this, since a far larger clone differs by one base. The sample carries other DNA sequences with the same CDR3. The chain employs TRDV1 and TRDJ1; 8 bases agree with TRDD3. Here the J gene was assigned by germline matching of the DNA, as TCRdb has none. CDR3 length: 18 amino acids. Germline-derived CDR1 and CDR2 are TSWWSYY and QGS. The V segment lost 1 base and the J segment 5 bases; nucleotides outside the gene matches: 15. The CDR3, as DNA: TGTGCTCTTGGGGAACGTGGAGCGGGGATACTGGGTACTGATAAACTCATCTTT. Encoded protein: CALGERGAGILGTDKLIF.

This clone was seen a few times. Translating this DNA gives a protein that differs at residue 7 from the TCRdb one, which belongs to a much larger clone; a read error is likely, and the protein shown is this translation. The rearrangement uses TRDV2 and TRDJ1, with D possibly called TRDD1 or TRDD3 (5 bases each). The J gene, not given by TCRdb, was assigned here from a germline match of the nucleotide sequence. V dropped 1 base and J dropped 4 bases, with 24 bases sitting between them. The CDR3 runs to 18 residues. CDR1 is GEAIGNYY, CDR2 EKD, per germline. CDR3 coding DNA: TGTGCCTGTGACACGATTAGGGGAGTCAAAAAAGAAATCGATAAACTCATCTTT. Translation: CACDTIRGVKKEIDKLIF.

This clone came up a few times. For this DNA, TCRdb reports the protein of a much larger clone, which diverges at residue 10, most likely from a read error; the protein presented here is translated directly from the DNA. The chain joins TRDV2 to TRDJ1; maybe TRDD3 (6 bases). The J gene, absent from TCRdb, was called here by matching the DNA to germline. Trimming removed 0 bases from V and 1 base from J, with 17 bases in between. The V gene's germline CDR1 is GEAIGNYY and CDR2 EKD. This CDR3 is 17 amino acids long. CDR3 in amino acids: CACDTYLGGGPTDKLIF. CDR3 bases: TGTGCCTGTGACACCTACCTTGGGGGGGGTCCCACCGATAAACTCATCTTT.

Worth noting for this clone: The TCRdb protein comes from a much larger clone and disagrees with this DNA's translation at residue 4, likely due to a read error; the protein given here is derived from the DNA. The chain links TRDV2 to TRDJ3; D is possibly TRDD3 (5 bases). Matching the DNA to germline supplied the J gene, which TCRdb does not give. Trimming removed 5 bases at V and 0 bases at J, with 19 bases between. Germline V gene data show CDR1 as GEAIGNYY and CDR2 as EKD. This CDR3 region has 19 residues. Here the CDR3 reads CACVTGGALSSWDTRQMFF. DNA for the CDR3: TGTGCCTGTGTCACGGGTGGGGCCCTTAGCTCCTGGGACACCCGACAGATGTTTTTC.

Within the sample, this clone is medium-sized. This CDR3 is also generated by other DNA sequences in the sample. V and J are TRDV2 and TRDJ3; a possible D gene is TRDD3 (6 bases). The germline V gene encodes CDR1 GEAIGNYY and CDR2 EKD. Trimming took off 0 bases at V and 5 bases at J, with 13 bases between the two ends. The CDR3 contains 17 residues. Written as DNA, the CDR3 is TGTGCCTGTGACACCGTGACTGGGTCCCGGGACACCCGACAGATGTTTTTC. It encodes CACDTVTGSRDTRQMFF.

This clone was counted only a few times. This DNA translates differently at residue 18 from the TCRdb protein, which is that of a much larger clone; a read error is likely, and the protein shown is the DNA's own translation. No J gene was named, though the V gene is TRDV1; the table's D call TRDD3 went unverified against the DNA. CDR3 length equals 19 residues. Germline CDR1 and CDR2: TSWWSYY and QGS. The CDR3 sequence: CALGEALKSWGSYRAPLTF. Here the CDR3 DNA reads TGTGCTCTTGGGGAGGCCCTTAAGTCCTGGGGGTCCTATCGAGCACCCCTGACCTTT.

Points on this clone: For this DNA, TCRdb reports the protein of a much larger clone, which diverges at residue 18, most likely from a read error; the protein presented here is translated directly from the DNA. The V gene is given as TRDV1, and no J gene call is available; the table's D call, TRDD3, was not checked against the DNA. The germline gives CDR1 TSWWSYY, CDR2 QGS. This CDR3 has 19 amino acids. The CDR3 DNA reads TGTGCTCTTGGGGATCCGGGACCCCCACACCCCCTTTGCACCGATAAACTCACCTTT. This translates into CALGDPGPPHPLCTDKLTF.

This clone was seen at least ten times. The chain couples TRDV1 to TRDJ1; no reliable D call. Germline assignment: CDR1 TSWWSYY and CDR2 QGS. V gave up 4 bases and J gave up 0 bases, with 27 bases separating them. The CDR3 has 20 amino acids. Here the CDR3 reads CALGARSTIRTWKYTDKLIF. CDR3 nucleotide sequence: TGTGCTCTTGGGGCTAGATCTACTATCCGAACCTGGAAGTACACCGATAAACTCATCTTT.

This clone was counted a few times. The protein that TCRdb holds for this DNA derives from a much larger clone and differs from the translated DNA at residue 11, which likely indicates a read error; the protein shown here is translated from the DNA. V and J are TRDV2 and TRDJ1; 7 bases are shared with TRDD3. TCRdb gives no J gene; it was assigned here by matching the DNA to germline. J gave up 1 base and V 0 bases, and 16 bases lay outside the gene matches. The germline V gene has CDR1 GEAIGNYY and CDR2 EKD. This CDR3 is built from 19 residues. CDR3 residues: CACDTVMGTGVFATDKLIF. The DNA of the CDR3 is TGTGCCTGTGACACCGTCATGGGGACTGGGGTATTCGCCACCGATAAACTCATCTTT.

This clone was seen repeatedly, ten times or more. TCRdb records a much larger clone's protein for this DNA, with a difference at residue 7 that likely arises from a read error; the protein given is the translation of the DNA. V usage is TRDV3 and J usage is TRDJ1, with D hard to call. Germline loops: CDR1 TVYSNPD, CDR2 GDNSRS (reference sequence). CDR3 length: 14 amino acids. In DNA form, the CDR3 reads TGTGCATCACTGCACGCTTCGGACACCGATAAACTCATCTTT. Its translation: CASLHASDTDKLIF.

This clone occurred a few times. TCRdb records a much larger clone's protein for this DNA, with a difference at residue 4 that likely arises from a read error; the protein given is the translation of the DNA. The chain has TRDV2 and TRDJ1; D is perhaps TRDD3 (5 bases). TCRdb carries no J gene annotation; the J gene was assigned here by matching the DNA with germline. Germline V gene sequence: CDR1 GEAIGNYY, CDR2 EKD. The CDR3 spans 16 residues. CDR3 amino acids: CACVTGVRGCVDKLIF. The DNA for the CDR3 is TGTGCCTGTGTCACCGGGGTACGGGGGTGTGTCGATAAACTCATCTTT.

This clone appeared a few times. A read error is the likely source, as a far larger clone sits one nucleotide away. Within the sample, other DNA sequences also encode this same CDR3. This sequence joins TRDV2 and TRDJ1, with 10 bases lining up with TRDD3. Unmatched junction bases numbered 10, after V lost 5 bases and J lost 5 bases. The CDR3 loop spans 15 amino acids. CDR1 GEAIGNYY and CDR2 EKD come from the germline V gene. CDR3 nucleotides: TGTGCCTGTGTAGAACTGGGGGATCGGGAGGATAAACTCATCTTT. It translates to CACVELGDREDKLIF.

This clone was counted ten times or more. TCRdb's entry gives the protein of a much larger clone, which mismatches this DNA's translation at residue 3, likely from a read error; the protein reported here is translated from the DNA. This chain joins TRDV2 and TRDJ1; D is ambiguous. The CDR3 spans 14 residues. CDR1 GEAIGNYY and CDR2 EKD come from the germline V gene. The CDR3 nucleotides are TGTGCCCGTGACACCCCTTTTGTAGTTGGCGTACTCATCTTT. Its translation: CARDTPFVVGVLIF.